These 18 T cell receptor beta chains were all obtained from the same sample, sequenced in a study of shared clonotypes between healthy human individuals. Here immunoSEQ multiplex PCR was the method, and the copy in TCRdb shows in-frame clones only, minus some. Of about 2.3 million clones listed, about 90% are singletons. Input material: naive CD4+ T cells from PBMCs. Subset of the sample: CD45RA+ positively selected. The receptors were gathered from a man aged 18-30 years in good health. Some clones in this sample may be carry-over from other donors' samples.

The CDR3 DNA follows: TGTGCCAGCAGCGTAGGGCCAGGGTATGATGGCTACACCTTC. The encoded protein is CASSVGPGYDGYTF. The V call is TRBV9, the J call TRBJ1-2, with D possibly being TRBD1 (5 bases). Trimming stripped 0 bases from V and 6 bases from J, with 12 bases between. This CDR3 region has 14 residues. In germline, CDR1 is SGDLS, CDR2 YYNGEE.

The V and J genes are TRBV18 and TRBJ1-1; D ambiguous. Per germline, CDR1 KGHSH and CDR2 LQKENI. V was cut by 3 bases and J by 3 bases, with 8 bases left in between. The CDR3 loop spans 13 amino acids. The CDR3 sequence is CASSPILDTEAFF. In nucleotides, the CDR3 is TGTGCCAGCTCACCCATTCTGGACACTGAAGCTTTCTTT.

This chain connects TRBV5-4 to TRBJ1-4; tentative D call: TRBD1 (5 bases). V lost 5 bases and J lost 8, with 19 bases in between. Germline V gene sequence: CDR1 SGHNT, CDR2 YYREEE (reference sequence). CDR3 length: 15 residues. CDR3 amino acids: CASSLTGATVEKLFF. The CDR3 coding sequence is TGTGCCAGCAGTCTCACCGGGGCGACGGTCGAAAAACTGTTTTTT.

This clone came up once. The V call is TRBV6-5, the J call TRBJ2-7, with a weak D call TRBD1 (5 bases). The CDR3 has 14 amino acids. Germline V gene lookup returns CDR1 MNHEY and CDR2 SVGAGI. V gave up 2 bases and J gave up 3 bases, with 11 bases separating them. CDR3 DNA: TGTGCCAGCAGTTACAAGGGGTCCAACTACGAGCAGTACTTC. Encoded protein: CASSYKGSNYEQYF.

The rearrangement links TRBV6-5 to TRBJ1-2, with 12 bases fitting TRBD1. The germline V gene has CDR1 MNHEY and CDR2 SVGAGI. The CDR3 covers 15 residues. Trimming cost V 4 bases and J 4 bases; bases outside gene matches: 4. The CDR3 is CASSWDRGRGYGYTF. The CDR3 DNA is TGTGCCAGCAGTTGGGACAGGGGGCGCGGCTATGGCTACACCTTC.

The count of this clone is one. The chain links TRBV15 to TRBJ2-1; 9 nucleotides agree with TRBD1. This CDR3 has 14 residues. Losses at the gene ends were 3 bases for V and 5 bases for J; bases not matched to a gene: 2. Germline V gene lookup returns CDR1 LNHNV and CDR2 YYDKDF (reference sequence). The CDR3 here is CATSRGTGNNEQFF. CDR3 in DNA: TGTGCCACCAGCAGGGGGACAGGGAACAATGAGCAGTTCTTC.

As to this clone: This sample includes further DNA sequences coding for the same CDR3. The chain links TRBV18 to TRBJ2-5; TRBD1 matches 8 bases. The V gene's germline CDR1 is KGHSH and CDR2 LQKENI. The CDR3 length is 16 residues. Trimming cost V 0 bases and J 1 base; bases outside gene matches: 4. The CDR3 spells CASSPPGRGPQETQYF. DNA for the CDR3: TGTGCCAGCTCACCACCGGGCAGGGGGCCCCAAGAGACCCAGTACTTC.

V is TRBV5-1 and J is TRBJ2-1; tentatively, D is TRBD2 (6 bases). Trimming removed 5 bases at V and 5 bases at J, with 14 bases between. The CDR3 is 14 residues long. The V gene's germline CDR1 is SGHRS and CDR2 YFSETQ. The CDR3 DNA is TGCGCCAGCAGTGGGCTCGCGGGGCACAATGAGCAGTTCTTC. The encoded protein is CASSGLAGHNEQFF.

The V call is TRBV2, the J call TRBJ2-7; 7 bases map to TRBD2. The J segment lost 2 bases and the V segment lost 0 bases, leaving 16 bases of the junction unmatched. The CDR3 contains 19 residues. Germline assignment: CDR1 SNHLY and CDR2 FYNNEI. The CDR3 bases are TGTGCCAGCAGTGAAGCGCGTTGGGGGACCAGCGGGACGCCCTACGAGCAGTACTTC. It yields the protein CASSEARWGTSGTPYEQYF.

This clone came up once. The V call is TRBV7-9, the J call TRBJ1-3; D unresolved. Germline V gene data show CDR1 as SEHNR and CDR2 as FQNEAQ (reference sequence). Trimming removed 5 bases from V and 0 bases from J, with 8 bases in between. This CDR3 region has 14 residues. DNA of the CDR3: TGTGCCAGCAGCCCGGACGGCTCTGGAAACACCATATATTTT. Translated, it gives CASSPDGSGNTIYF.

The chain employs TRBV11-1 and TRBJ2-1; 10 bases map to TRBD1. The length of the CDR3 is 16 residues. Germline V gives CDR1 SGHAT, CDR2 FQDESV (reference sequence). After removal of 5 bases from V and 3 bases from J, the junction contained 7 bases not matched to a gene. The CDR3 DNA reads as TGTGCCAGCAGCGGCCGGACAGGGGGTTTCTACAATGAGCAGTTCTTC. It codes for CASSGRTGGFYNEQFF.

The chain combines TRBV4-3 with TRBJ1-1, with D maybe TRBD1 (5 bases). CDR3 length: 14 amino acids. V dropped 2 bases and J dropped 5 bases, with 12 bases sitting between them. Germline assignment: CDR1 LGHNA and CDR2 YSLEER. The CDR3 nucleotides are TGCGCCAGCAGCCAATTCAGGGTGGGAACTGAAGCTTTCTTT. Its protein product is CASSQFRVGTEAFF.

The chain combines TRBV20-1 with TRBJ1-2, with a weak D call TRBD1 (5 bases). Germline-derived CDR1 and CDR2 are DFQATT and SNEGSKA (reference sequence). CDR3 length equals 11 residues. CDR3 in amino acids: CSPGTAAGYTF. CDR3 sequence (DNA): TGCAGCCCCGGGACGGCTGCTGGCTACACCTTC.

The CDR3 loop reads CASSPLLRDWGTQYF. For the CDR3, the DNA is TGTGCCAGCTCACCCCTCTTAAGGGACTGGGGGACCCAGTACTTC. The chain carries TRBV18 and TRBJ2-5; the D gene is possibly TRBD2 (6 bases). The V gene lost 3 bases and the J gene lost 7 bases, with 18 bases spanning the gap. From germline, CDR1 is KGHSH and CDR2 LQKENI. CDR3 length: 15 residues.

The V gene is TRBV18, the J gene TRBJ2-6; no definite D call. The CDR3 runs to 17 residues. CDR1 and CDR2 (germline): KGHSH, LQKENI. V lost 1 base and J 0 bases, leaving 10 bases between the germline ends. Here the CDR3 DNA reads TGTGCCAGCTCACCACAAGTGGTCCGCTCTGGGGCCAACGTCCTGACTTTC. It codes for CASSPQVVRSGANVLTF.

The J gene is TRBJ2-1, the V gene TRBV6-1, with 7 bases lining up with TRBD1. Trimming at V came to 9 bases and at J to 3 bases, leaving 8 bases not matched to a gene. CDR1 is MNHNS, CDR2 SASEGT, per germline. There are 14 residues in the CDR3. Here the CDR3 reads CASVGHRGYNEQFF. Written as DNA, the CDR3 is TGTGCCAGTGTCGGGCACAGGGGCTACAATGAGCAGTTCTTC.

The CDR3 coding sequence is TGTGCCAGCAGTTTAACAATCACACCTAACTATGGCTACACCTTC. Translated, it gives CASSLTITPNYGYTF. The chain carries TRBV6-5 and TRBJ1-2; D call uncertain. Trimming left V 4 bases short and J 0 bases short, with 12 bases between. Germline V gives CDR1 MNHEY, CDR2 SVGAGI. The CDR3 has 15 residues.

This sequence joins TRBV7-2 and TRBJ1-1; D is possibly TRBD1 (6 bases). V was clipped by 7 bases and J by 6 bases, with 18 bases between them. This CDR3 has 14 amino acids. Germline loops: CDR1 SGHTA, CDR2 FQGNSA. CDR3 DNA: TGTGCCAGCACCAACTTTAGGGGGGTCTCTGAAGCTTTCTTT. As protein: CASTNFRGVSEAFF.